The T cell receptor beta chain under discussion was sequenced for a study of cytomegalovirus exposure and HLA in healthy donors. Study-level findings and limits: In a later analysis, DRB1 alleles had the most associated TCRs; HLA-C alleles the fewest. Productive status was seen about 90% or about 30% of the time for most TCR beta V segments in an earlier analysis.

A note on this clone: The antigen remains undetermined.

Amplification used 60 Vbeta primers and 13 Jbeta primers. Produced via immunoSEQ multiplex PCR; TCRdb's table is partial and in-frame only. Altogether 90,000 to 110,000 clones are present, roughly 15% being singletons, with the ten largest covering around 0.86%. Germline trimming cut 5 bases from V and 5 bases from J; bases unmatched to any gene: 3. Germline V lookup: CDR1 MNHNS, CDR2 SASEGT. This CDR3 has 13 residues. This receptor was obtained from a female donor in good health and CMV-seronegative. Sequenced material: PBMCs. V and J are TRBV6-1 and TRBJ2-4; 7 nucleotides line up with TRBD1. CDR3 in DNA: TGTGCCAGCAGTCCGGGACAGCAAAACATTCAGTACTTC. The encoded protein is CASSPGQQNIQYF.